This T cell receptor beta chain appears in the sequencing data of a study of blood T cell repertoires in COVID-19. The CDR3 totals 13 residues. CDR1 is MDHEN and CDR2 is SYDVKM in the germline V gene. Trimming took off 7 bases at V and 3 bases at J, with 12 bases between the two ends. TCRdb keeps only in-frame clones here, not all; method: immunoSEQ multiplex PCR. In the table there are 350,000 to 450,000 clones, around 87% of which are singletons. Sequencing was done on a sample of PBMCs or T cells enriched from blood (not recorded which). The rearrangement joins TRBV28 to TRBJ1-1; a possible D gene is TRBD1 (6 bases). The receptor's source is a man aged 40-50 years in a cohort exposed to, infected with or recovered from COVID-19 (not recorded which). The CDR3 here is CASILQGHTEAFF. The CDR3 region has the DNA TGTGCCAGCATCTTACAGGGTCACACTGAAGCTTTCTTT.